The 30 T cell receptor beta chains listed next were all sequenced from one sample in a study of cytomegalovirus exposure and HLA in healthy donors. Both 60 Vbeta primers and 13 Jbeta primers went into the PCR. The protocol was immunoSEQ multiplex PCR, while the TCRdb copy is restricted to in-frame clones and leaves out a portion. The data contain some 200,000 clones, around 80% of them singletons. The sequenced material came from PBMCs. The receptors were sampled from a girl aged 2-10 years in good health and CMV-seronegative.

The genes are TRBV29-1 and TRBJ2-3; possible D gene TRBD2, 5 bases. Germline V lookup: CDR1 SQVTM, CDR2 ANQGSEA. Trimming removed 4 bases from V and 0 bases from J, with 17 bases in between. This CDR3 spans 16 amino acids. CDR3 nucleotides: TGCAGCGTTGTCCTTAGACTAAGGGATAGCACAGATACGCAGTATTTT. Encoded protein: CSVVLRLRDSTDTQYF.

V gene TRBV5-6 combines with J gene TRBJ1-6, with TRBD1 as a possible D gene (6 bases). The CDR3 spans 14 residues. The V end was cut by 0 bases, the J end by 10 bases, with 11 bases between. Germline lookup yields CDR1 SGHDT and CDR2 YYEEEE. This CDR3 reads CASSLGGGRSPLHF. Written as DNA, the CDR3 is TGTGCCAGCAGCTTGGGGGGGGGCCGATCACCCCTCCACTTT.

The V call is TRBV11-2, the J call TRBJ1-2; D is uncertain. V was cut by 4 bases and J by 3 bases, with 9 bases left in between. Germline values: CDR1 SGHAT, CDR2 FQNNGV. This CDR3 comprises 13 residues. The CDR3: CASSSTAYYGYTF. Written as DNA, the CDR3 is TGTGCCAGCAGCTCAACAGCCTACTATGGCTACACCTTC. The whole variable domain, remainder taken from reference TRBV11-2 and TRBJ1-2, is EAGVAQSPRYKIIEKRQSVAFWCNPISGHATLYWYQQILGQGPKLLIQFQNNGVVDDSQLPKDRFSAERLKGVDSTLKIQPAKLEDSAVYLCASSSTAYYGYTFGSGTRLTVV.

V is TRBV28 and J is TRBJ2-1; TRBD1 matches at 8 bases. Germline lookup yields CDR1 MDHEN and CDR2 SYDVKM. The CDR3 contains 15 residues. V shed 5 bases and J 9 bases; nucleotides not matched to a gene: 12. The CDR3 reads CASSQTATGGSEQFF. The CDR3, as DNA: TGTGCCAGCAGTCAGACAGCTACAGGGGGGAGTGAGCAGTTCTTC.

This chain uses TRBV5-1 with TRBJ2-7, with a tentative D call TRBD2 (6 bases). The V gene lost 0 bases and the J gene lost 2 bases, with 9 bases spanning the gap. This CDR3 is built from 14 residues. CDR1 SGHRS and CDR2 YFSETQ come from the germline V gene. CDR3 sequence (DNA): TGCGCCAGCAGCTTGGGGGACTCAACCTACGAGCAGTACTTC. Translation gives CASSLGDSTYEQYF.

The chain employs TRBV25-1 and TRBJ2-1; D possibly corresponds to TRBD1 (5 bases). Between the trimmed V and J ends, which lost 2 bases and 6 bases, there was a span of 5 bases. The CDR3 covers 12 residues. Per the germline V gene, CDR1 is MGHDK and CDR2 is SYGVNS. The CDR3 DNA reads as TGTGCCAGCAGTGAAAGGGGCAATGAGCAGTTCTTC. Translated, it gives CASSERGNEQFF.

This rearrangement joins TRBV27 to TRBJ1-6, with 7 bases identical to TRBD1. Losses at the gene ends were 3 bases for V and 8 bases for J; bases not matched to a gene: 16. CDR1 is MNHEY, CDR2 SMNVEV, per germline (reference sequence). The CDR3 length is 18 residues. CDR3 in amino acids: CASSFSFGLGQLHSPLHF. The CDR3, as DNA: TGTGCCAGCAGTTTCTCCTTTGGGTTGGGACAGTTACATTCACCCCTCCACTTT.

This chain joins TRBV7-6 and TRBJ2-7; a weak D match, TRBD2 (6 bases). V gave up 1 base and J gave up 6 bases, with 22 bases separating them. The germline V gene encodes CDR1 SGHVS and CDR2 FNYEAQ. CDR3 length equals 17 residues. CDR3 coding DNA: TGTGCCAGCAGCTTAGTAAGTACGGAGGGATTGGGAGGCGAGCAGTACTTC. Protein product: CASSLVSTEGLGGEQYF.

V usage is TRBV19 and J usage is TRBJ1-2; D gene unclear. Trimming took 3 bases from V and 6 from J, leaving 14 bases between them. CDR1 and CDR2 (germline): LNHDA, SQIVND (reference sequence). This CDR3 region has 14 residues. This CDR3 reads CASSIGGWEDGYTF. CDR3 DNA: TGTGCCAGTAGTATTGGAGGGTGGGAGGATGGCTACACCTTC.

V is TRBV7-2 and J is TRBJ1-1; TRBD1 might be the D (5 bases). The CDR3 covers 13 residues. Trimming removed 0 bases at V and 13 bases at J, with 15 bases between. The germline CDR1 and CDR2 sequences are SGHTA and FQGNSA. The CDR3 nucleotides are TGTGCCAGCAGCTTAGCCTCGACAGCGCGACTTTTCTTT. It codes for CASSLASTARLFF.

The rearrangement links TRBV6-1 to TRBJ1-5, with D uncertain. V was clipped by 7 bases and J by 0 bases, with 13 bases between them. The CDR3 totals 15 residues. Germline V CDR1 and CDR2: MNHNS, SASEGT. CDR3 bases: TGTGCCAGCAAGGTTGGGCCGATTAGCAATCAGCCCCAGCATTTT. Its protein is CASKVGPISNQPQHF.

The chain joins TRBV9 to TRBJ1-6; D call uncertain. V was clipped by 2 bases and J by 7 bases, with 10 bases between them. The CDR3 is 14 residues long. Germline V gene lookup returns CDR1 SGDLS and CDR2 YYNGEE. DNA for the CDR3: TGTGCCAGCAGCGTTGGAACGGGGAATTCACCCCTCCACTTT. It codes for CASSVGTGNSPLHF.

The chain employs TRBV19 and TRBJ1-4, with 8 bases that match TRBD1. V dropped 4 bases and J dropped 6; count of bases not matched to a gene: 7. The CDR3 totals 15 residues. Germline-derived CDR1 and CDR2 are LNHDA and SQIVND (reference sequence). CDR3 coding DNA: TGTGCCAGTAGTAACATCCAGGGGGCCCATGAAAAACTGTTTTTT. Protein product: CASSNIQGAHEKLFF.

V gene TRBV6-5 combines with J gene TRBJ2-1, with 8 nucleotides matching TRBD2. In germline, CDR1 is MNHEY, CDR2 SVGAGI. V gave up 5 bases and J gave up 5 bases; unmatched junction bases: 5. The length of the CDR3 is 14 residues. The CDR3 reads CASSAGLGNNEQFF. CDR3 sequence (DNA): TGTGCCAGCAGTGCGGGACTAGGGAACAATGAGCAGTTCTTC.

The chain couples TRBV7-9 to TRBJ2-1; 8 bases line up with TRBD2. Germline CDR1 reads SEHNR; CDR2 reads FQNEAQ (reference sequence). The CDR3 is 15 amino acids. Losses at the gene ends were 2 bases for V and 4 bases for J; bases not matched to a gene: 4. For the CDR3, the DNA is TGTGCCAGCAGCTTACCTAGCGGGCTATACAATGAGCAGTTCTTC. Translation gives CASSLPSGLYNEQFF. Looking up the rest from reference TRBV7-9 and TRBJ2-1 gives the full variable domain: DTGVSQNPRHKITKRGQNVTFRCDPISEHNRLYWYRQTLGQGPEFLTYFQNEAQLEKSRLLSDRFSAERPKGSFSTLEIQRTEQGDSAMYLCASSLPSGLYNEQFFGPGTRLTVL.

The chain has TRBV6-1 and TRBJ1-5; 8 positions match TRBD1. The V gene's germline CDR1 is MNHNS and CDR2 SASEGT. This CDR3 is built from 14 residues. Unmatched junction bases numbered 7, after V lost 5 bases and J lost 7 bases. The CDR3 reads CASSTDRGGQPQHF. CDR3 sequence (DNA): TGTGCCAGCAGTACCGACAGGGGAGGCCAGCCCCAGCATTTT.

The gene calls are TRBV11-2 and TRBJ2-7, with 8 bases aligning to TRBD1. Germline V gives CDR1 SGHAT, CDR2 FQNNGV. The CDR3 totals 15 residues. Trimming took 1 base from V and 6 from J; bases not matched to a gene: 8. The CDR3 coding sequence is TGTGCCAGCAGCTTAGCCCGGGACAGGACGGGCGAGCAGTACTTC. Protein: CASSLARDRTGEQYF.

V and J are TRBV6-6 and TRBJ2-2, with a possible D match to TRBD1 (6 bases). This CDR3 comprises 15 residues. In germline, CDR1 is MNHNY, CDR2 SVGAGI (reference sequence). Deletions cut 0 bases from V and 4 bases from J, with 9 bases between. In DNA, the CDR3 is TGTGCCAGCAGTTACTCCAGGGGCCTCACCGGGGAGCTGTTTTTT. This gives the protein CASSYSRGLTGELFF.

The rearrangement uses TRBV19 and TRBJ1-4; D might be TRBD1 (5 bases). This CDR3 comprises 13 residues. CDR1 is LNHDA and CDR2 is SQIVND in the germline V gene (reference sequence). Trimming took 5 bases from V and 8 from J, leaving 12 bases between them. CDR3 coding DNA: TGTGCCAGTAGTGGGGGGACGGACGAAAAACTGTTTTTT. Encoded protein: CASSGGTDEKLFF. Complete variable domain (other parts from reference TRBV19 and TRBJ1-4): DGGITQSPKYLFRKEGQNVTLSCEQNLNHDAMYWYRQDPGQGLRLIYYSQIVNDFQKGDIAEGYSVSREKKESFPLTVTSAQKNPTAFYLCASSGGTDEKLFFGSGTQLSVL.

This clone was seen a single time. V and J are TRBV21-1 and TRBJ1-5; TRBD1, the D gene given by the table, was not confirmed from the DNA. TRBV21-1 is reported as a pseudogene. This CDR3 is 13 amino acids long. CDR3 loop: CASVHRVGQPQHF. The CDR3 DNA follows: TGTGCCAGCGTCCACAGGGTGGGACAGCCCCAGCATTTT.

V is TRBV1 and J is TRBJ2-5; TRBD1, as called in the table, went unchecked against the DNA. TRBV1 corresponds to a pseudogene. CDR3 length: 17 residues. CDR3 region: CTSSQDLIRWFRETQYF. Written as DNA, the CDR3 is TGCACCAGCAGCCAAGACCTCATTAGGTGGTTCAGGGAGACCCAGTACTTC.

This chain connects TRBV12-5 to TRBJ1-1, with D hard to call. This CDR3 contains 17 residues. Germline-derived CDR1 and CDR2 are LGHNT and FRNRAP. V lost 4 bases and J lost 8, with 26 bases in between. Here the CDR3 DNA reads TGTGCTAGTGGTTATGAAGTAATAGGAGCAGCCGCTTTCGAAGCTTTCTTT. This translates into CASGYEVIGAAAFEAFF.

This chain connects TRBV13 to TRBJ2-5, with D tentatively TRBD1 (5 bases). The V and J ends lost 0 bases and 0 bases respectively, with 5 bases between them. Germline assignment: CDR1 PRHDT and CDR2 FYEKMQ (reference sequence). The length of the CDR3 is 14 residues. CDR3 sequence reads: CASSLGQDQETQYF. The CDR3, as DNA: TGTGCCAGCAGCTTAGGACAGGACCAAGAGACCCAGTACTTC.

The rearrangement uses TRBV7-8 and TRBJ1-2; 11 bases are a match to TRBD1. The V gene's germline CDR1 is SGHVS and CDR2 FQNEAQ. Unmatched junction bases numbered 9, after V lost 5 bases and J lost 4 bases. This CDR3 comprises 16 residues. This CDR3 is CASSPTGQGGLYGYTF. In DNA form, the CDR3 reads TGTGCCAGCAGCCCAACGGGACAGGGGGGACTCTATGGCTACACCTTC.

This clone turned up a few times. This chain uses TRBV5-1 with TRBJ1-4, with D unresolved. Germline CDR1 is SGHRS and CDR2 is YFSETQ. The CDR3 has 15 amino acids. V was cut by 4 bases and J by 0 bases, with 10 bases left in between. CDR3 in amino acids: CASSDAQATNEKLFF. CDR3 DNA: TGCGCCAGCAGCGACGCTCAGGCAACTAATGAAAAACTGTTTTTT.

This clone appeared a few times. V usage is TRBV6-5 and J usage is TRBJ1-1; TRBD1 aligns across 10 bases. Per the germline V gene, CDR1 is MNHEY and CDR2 is SVGAGI. This CDR3 is built from 15 residues. V was pared by 5 bases and J by 3 bases, with 6 bases of the junction left unmatched. The CDR3 reads CASSPWTGGDTEAFF. Here the CDR3 DNA reads TGTGCCAGCAGTCCTTGGACAGGGGGGGACACTGAAGCTTTCTTT.

This rearrangement joins TRBV30 to TRBJ1-1; D is undetermined. This CDR3 contains 13 residues. Germline lookup yields CDR1 GTSNPN and CDR2 SVGIG (reference sequence). V dropped 2 bases and J dropped 4 bases, with 11 bases sitting between them. CDR3 nucleotides: TGTGCCTGGAGTTCGCCAGGCATCACTGAAGCTTTCTTT. This gives the protein CAWSSPGITEAFF.

Written as DNA, the CDR3 is TGTGCCAGCAGCTTGGATAGCAGTGCTAACTATGGCTACACCTTC. Amino acid sequence: CASSLDSSANYGYTF. This sequence joins TRBV5-4 and TRBJ1-2; D remains ambiguous. CDR3 length equals 15 residues. V lost 0 bases and J lost 0, with 9 bases in between. CDR1 SGHNT and CDR2 YYREEE come from the germline V gene (reference sequence).

The chain is built from TRBV11-2 and TRBJ2-2, with D maybe TRBD1 (6 bases). The CDR3 consists of 17 residues. In germline, CDR1 is SGHAT, CDR2 FQNNGV. The V gene lost 5 bases and the J gene lost 2 bases, with 18 bases spanning the gap. The CDR3 sequence is CASSGAPQGTNTGELFF. The DNA for the CDR3 is TGTGCCAGCAGCGGAGCACCCCAGGGGACAAACACCGGGGAGCTGTTTTTT.

The chain employs TRBV5-4 and TRBJ2-7, with TRBD1 matching 9 bases. The CDR3 has 16 amino acids. Germline values: CDR1 SGHNT, CDR2 YYREEE (reference sequence). Germline trimming cut 3 bases from V and 5 bases from J; bases unmatched to any gene: 12. CDR3 sequence (DNA): TGTGCCAGCAGCTCGCAACTACAGGGGGCGCGGGACGAGCAGTACTTC. Encoded protein: CASSSQLQGARDEQYF. The full variable domain, rest sourced from reference TRBV5-4 and TRBJ2-7, is ETGVTQSPTHLIKTRGQQVTLRCSSQSGHNTVSWYQQALGQGPQFIFQYYREEENGRGNFPPRFSGLQFPNYSSELNVNALELDDSALYLCASSSQLQGARDEQYFGPGTRLTVT.